This entry concerns a single T cell receptor (beta chain). The antigen remains unidentified. The sample is drawn from a study of shared clonotypes between healthy human individuals. Study-level information: Each donor had three CD4 naive, three CD4 memory, two CD8 naive and one CD8 memory plate.

Each sorted subset replicate got 200 ng genomic DNA, 25,000 to 30,000 genomes. TCRdb keeps only in-frame clones here, not all; method: immunoSEQ multiplex PCR. Altogether around 600,000 clones are present, about 95% being singletons, with the ten largest covering over 0.095%. This CDR3 spans 15 amino acids. Per the germline V gene, CDR1 is MRHNA and CDR2 is SNTAGT. V lost 6 bases and J lost 4, with 16 bases in between. The naive CD8 fraction comprised CD45RO-negative cells positively selected for CCR7 and excluded terminally differentiated effector memory CD45RA+ cells. Whole-study results and caveats: Richness estimates generally favored naive over memory subsets.

Sequencing was carried out using naive CD8+ T cells sorted from blood. V is TRBV6-4 and J is TRBJ2-1, with D unresolved. The receptor was isolated from a woman in her 30s in good health. DNA of the CDR3: TGTGCCAGCAGCGCAAGATATTCGAATTACAATGAGCAGTTCTTC. Translated: CASSARYSNYNEQFF.